Below are 20 T cell receptor beta chains sequenced from a single sample in a study of blood T cells in healthy people across ages. Through a sample-barcoded 5' primer and a J-beta primer mix, a second PCR was run for roughly 7 to 12 cycles. One entry per CDR3 protein results from TCRdb running MiXCR on the 5' RACE reads. The repertoire consists of some 800,000 distinct CDR3 sequences, with around two fifths occurring once and the leading ten covering roughly 18%. What was sequenced was blood. All receptors derive from a man aged 60-69 years in good health.

The chain couples TRBV20-1 to TRBJ2-1; 7 positions match TRBD1. J gave up 9 bases and V 4 bases, and 15 bases lay outside the gene matches. This CDR3 has 15 residues. The germline gives CDR1 DFQATT, CDR2 SNEGSKA (reference sequence). This CDR3 is CSAMPHRGSFGEQFF. CDR3 DNA: TGCAGTGCTATGCCGCACAGGGGCTCATTCGGTGAGCAGTTCTTC.

The rearrangement links TRBV28 to TRBJ2-7; 9 nucleotides agree with TRBD1. The V and J ends lost 3 bases and 5 bases, in that order; junction bases with no gene match: 8. The CDR3 is 15 amino acids. Germline CDR1 reads MDHEN; CDR2 reads SYDVKM. The CDR3: CASSLGGTGSHEQYF. The CDR3 bases are TGTGCCAGCAGTTTGGGAGGGACAGGGAGCCACGAGCAGTACTTC. Full variable domain (remainder filled in from reference TRBV28 and TRBJ2-7): DVKVTQSSRYLVKRTGEKVFLECVQDMDHENMFWYRQDPGLGLRLIYFSYDVKMKEKGDIPEGYSVSREKKERFSLILESASTNQTSMYLCASSLGGTGSHEQYFGPGTRLTVT.

This clonotype showed up just once. V is TRBV7-2 and J is TRBJ2-1, with D possibly being TRBD1 or TRBD2 (5 bases each). This CDR3 has 15 residues. V was cut by 6 bases and J by 7 bases, with 19 bases left in between. The germline V gene encodes CDR1 SGHTA and CDR2 FQGNSA. The CDR3 nucleotides are TGTGCCAGCAGGGATACTAGTGGGGGATGGAATGAGCAGTTCTTC. It is translated as CASRDTSGGWNEQFF.

This clonotype has only a few counts. CDR3 sequence: CASSLRPGADSSYNSPLHF. The CDR3 DNA reads as TGTGCCAGCAGCCTGCGCCCAGGGGCGGACAGCTCCTATAATTCACCCCTCCACTTT. This chain joins TRBV11-2 and TRBJ1-6; D possibly corresponds to TRBD1 (6 bases). The CDR3 covers 19 residues. The V gene's germline CDR1 is SGHAT and CDR2 FQNNGV. Trimming removed 5 bases from V and 0 bases from J, with 20 bases in between.

This clonotype was counted ten times or more. The chain joins TRBV5-1 to TRBJ2-5, with 9 positions matching TRBD2. V trimming: 0 bases; J trimming: 2 bases; junction bases outside the gene matches: 5. In germline, CDR1 is SGHRS, CDR2 YFSETQ. CDR3 size: 16 residues. CDR3: CASSLVRTSEQETQYF. In nucleotides, the CDR3 is TGCGCCAGCAGCTTGGTGAGGACTAGCGAGCAAGAGACCCAGTACTTC.

This clonotype was recorded at least ten times. This chain links TRBV5-1 with TRBJ2-1; D not certain. Trimming pared 1 base from V and 5 bases from J, leaving 10 bases between. The germline V gene encodes CDR1 SGHRS and CDR2 YFSETQ. The CDR3 runs 14 residues. This CDR3 reads CASSLRASDNEQFF. In DNA, the CDR3 is TGCGCCAGCAGCTTGAGGGCATCGGACAATGAGCAGTTCTTC. Supplemented by reference TRBV5-1 and TRBJ2-1, the full variable domain reads KAGVTQTPRYLIKTRGQQVTLSCSPISGHRSVSWYQQTPGQGLQFLFEYFSETQRNKGNFPGRFSGRQFSNSRSEMNVSTLELGDSALYLCASSLRASDNEQFFGPGTRLTVL.

The chain recombines TRBV6-6 with TRBJ1-2; 7 positions match TRBD1. V gave up 2 bases and J gave up 2 bases; unmatched junction bases: 5. This CDR3 comprises 15 residues. In germline, CDR1 is MNHNY, CDR2 SVGAGI (reference sequence). In nucleotides, the CDR3 is TGTGCCAGCAGTTACAGGGCAGGGGGGAACTATGGCTACACCTTC. It specifies CASSYRAGGNYGYTF.

The chain couples TRBV9 to TRBJ2-3, with D unclear. This CDR3 comprises 14 residues. V lost 4 bases and J 3 bases, leaving 12 bases between the germline ends. CDR1 and CDR2 from the germline V gene are SGDLS and YYNGEE. In DNA form, the CDR3 reads TGTGCCAGCAGCTTGCCGACGGTAACAGATACGCAGTATTTT. Translation: CASSLPTVTDTQYF.

The chain employs TRBV7-9 and TRBJ1-1; D uncertain. The V gene's germline CDR1 is SEHNR and CDR2 FQNEAQ (reference sequence). The CDR3 covers 15 residues. Deletions cut 4 bases from V and 1 base from J, with 13 bases between. The DNA of the CDR3 is TGTGCCAGCAGCTCCCGCCTAAAGCCGAACACTGAAGCTTTCTTT. This translates into CASSSRLKPNTEAFF.

The chain recombines TRBV24-1 with TRBJ2-2; 8 nucleotides line up with TRBD1. The CDR3 totals 16 residues. The V gene's germline CDR1 is KGHDR and CDR2 SFDVKD. V was clipped by 5 bases and J by 1 base; unmatched bases: 5. In DNA, the CDR3 is TGTGCCACCAGTGGGGGGACAGGATTGAACACCGGGGAGCTGTTTTTT. Translated, it gives CATSGGTGLNTGELFF.

The V call is TRBV7-9, the J call TRBJ2-7; D possibly corresponds to TRBD2 (7 bases). V gave up 0 bases and J gave up 0 bases, with 15 bases separating them. Germline V gene data show CDR1 as SEHNR and CDR2 as FQNEAQ (reference sequence). This CDR3 is 17 amino acids long. Written as DNA, the CDR3 is TGTGCCAGCAGCTTAGCGGGGGGGGCGACTACCTCCTACGAGCAGTACTTC. The encoded protein is CASSLAGGATTSYEQYF.

V and J are TRBV6-5 and TRBJ2-7; TRBD1 might be the D (5 bases). CDR3 length: 15 residues. Germline values: CDR1 MNHEY, CDR2 SVGAGI. The V end lost 0 bases, the J end lost 3 bases, and 12 bases lay between the germline ends. The chain's CDR3 is CASSYSGQPDYEQYF. In DNA, the CDR3 is TGTGCCAGCAGTTACTCCGGACAACCGGACTACGAGCAGTACTTC.

This clonotype showed up many times. The chain uses TRBV5-6 and TRBJ2-3; D gene uncertain. Trimming took off 1 base at V and 0 bases at J, with 15 bases between the two ends. The CDR3 consists of 17 residues. Germline values: CDR1 SGHDT, CDR2 YYEEEE. In DNA, the CDR3 is TGTGCCAGCAGCTTGTATTTTCGGACGGCGAGCACAGATACGCAGTATTTT. Protein sequence: CASSLYFRTASTDTQYF.

This clonotype was recorded a few times. The chain links TRBV11-3 to TRBJ1-2, with TRBD1 as a possible D gene (6 bases). Trimming left V 5 bases short and J 4 bases short, with 14 bases between. CDR3 length: 14 amino acids. The V gene's germline CDR1 is SGHNT and CDR2 YENEEA. The CDR3 DNA is TGTGCCAGCAGCAGCACTAACAGGGTCTATGGCTACACCTTC. It encodes CASSSTNRVYGYTF.

V gene TRBV28 combines with J gene TRBJ2-5, with D possibly called TRBD1 or TRBD2 (5 bases each). V was pared by 6 bases and J by 5 bases, with 19 bases between. Germline V gives CDR1 MDHEN, CDR2 SYDVKM. The CDR3 sequence is 15 residues long. The CDR3 DNA sequence: TGTGCCAGCAGCCCCCCGGAGGAAGGGACGGAGACCCAGTACTTC. Its protein is CASSPPEEGTETQYF.

DNA for the CDR3: TGTGCCACCAGGGCGTATGGCTACACCTTC. Protein product: CATRAYGYTF. The rearrangement links TRBV6-5 to TRBJ1-2, with D possibly TRBD1 on 5 matching bases. The CDR3 loop spans 10 amino acids. V was pared by 10 bases and J by 5 bases, with 8 bases between. Germline CDR1 is MNHEY and CDR2 is SVGAGI.

CDR3 sequence reads: CASSYGGAYGYTF. CDR3 bases: TGTGCCAGCAGTTACGGGGGGGCCTATGGCTACACCTTC. This chain joins TRBV6-6 and TRBJ1-2; D perhaps matches TRBD1 (6 bases). Trimming took off 2 bases at V and 4 bases at J, with 8 bases between the two ends. Germline V gene lookup returns CDR1 MNHNY and CDR2 SVGAGI (reference sequence). The CDR3 sequence is 13 residues long.

The chain links TRBV4-1 to TRBJ2-1; perhaps D is TRBD1 or TRBD2 (5 bases each). V lost 4 bases to trimming and J lost 8 bases, with 18 bases between them. The CDR3 has 15 residues. Germline CDR1 and CDR2: MGHRA and YSYEKL. Here the CDR3 DNA reads TGCGCCAGCAGCCTAATCGGGGCGGGTAGCTATGAGCAGTTCTTC. Protein sequence: CASSLIGAGSYEQFF.

This clonotype was seen only a few times. V gene TRBV20-1 combines with J gene TRBJ2-7; 9 bases align to TRBD1. Trimming cost V 0 bases and J 0 bases; bases outside gene matches: 6. There are 16 residues in the CDR3. From germline, CDR1 is DFQATT and CDR2 SNEGSKA (reference sequence). Here the CDR3 reads CSARDSGTGYSYEQYF. CDR3 DNA sequence: TGCAGTGCTAGAGATTCCGGGACAGGGTACTCCTACGAGCAGTACTTC.

This clonotype appeared a few times. This chain joins TRBV24-1 and TRBJ1-2; D gene unclear. The CDR3 length is 12 residues. Per the germline V gene, CDR1 is KGHDR and CDR2 is SFDVKD. The V end lost 2 bases, the J end lost 4 bases, and 4 bases lay between the germline ends. The CDR3 nucleotides read TGTGCCACCAGTGATTATGGCTATGGCTACACCTTC. Its protein is CATSDYGYGYTF.